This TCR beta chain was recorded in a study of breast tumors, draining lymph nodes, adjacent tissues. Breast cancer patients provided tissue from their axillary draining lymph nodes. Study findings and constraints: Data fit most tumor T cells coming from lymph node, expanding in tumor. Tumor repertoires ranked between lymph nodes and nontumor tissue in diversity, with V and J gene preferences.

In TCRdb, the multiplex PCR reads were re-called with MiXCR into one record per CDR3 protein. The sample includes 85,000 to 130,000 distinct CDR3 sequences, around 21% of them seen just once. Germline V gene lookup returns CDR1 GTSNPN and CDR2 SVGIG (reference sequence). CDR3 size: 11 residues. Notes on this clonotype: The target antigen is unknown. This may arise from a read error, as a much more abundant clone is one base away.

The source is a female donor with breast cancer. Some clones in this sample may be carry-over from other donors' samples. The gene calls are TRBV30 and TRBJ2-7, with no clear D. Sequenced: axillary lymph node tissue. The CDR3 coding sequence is TGTGCCTTGAGTGAAGTGATTGAGCAGTACTTC. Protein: CALSEVIEQYF.